The source of this TCR beta chain is a study of blood T cell repertoires in COVID-19. Study-level background: Material from acute and convalescent COVID-19 was sourced from the United States, Italy and Spain.

Repertoires were generated with immunoSEQ multiplex PCR, while TCRdb's copy carries only in-frame clones and drops some. The top ten clones hold 0.53% of a sample with approximately 160,000 clones, over 90% of them seen once. The CDR3 sequence is 13 residues long. V shed 4 bases and J shed 1 base, with 7 bases lying between them. Looked up from germline, CDR1 is MNHNY and CDR2 is SVGAGI (reference sequence). The receptor's source is a man between 45 and 60 years old with acute or convalescent COVID-19. This chain uses TRBV6-6 with TRBJ1-1; no reliable D call. Sample: peripheral blood. The CDR3 here is CASSLPGNTEAFF. The DNA for the CDR3 is TGTGCCAGCAGTTTACCGGGGAACACTGAAGCTTTCTTT.